The rows below give T cell receptor beta chains drawn from one sample of a study of T cells in Graves' hyperthyroidism and ophthalmopathy. MiXCR, run by TCRdb on the multiplex PCR reads, gives a single entry per CDR3 protein. This sample yields about 600,000 distinct CDR3 sequences, of which 11% to 15% are seen a single time; about 7% belongs to the top ten. The sample taken for sequencing was blood. The source is a woman under 30 with Graves' ophthalmopathy. Each CDR3 is given with its conserved first and last residue. D genes are given only for firm matches. A clone size is listed for some rows: how often the clone was seen (once, few, many), or a class if it is expanded.

j_call | clone_size | v_call | d_call | cdr3_nt | cdr3_aa
TRBJ1-5 | - | TRBV19 | TRBD1 | TGTGCCAGTAGGATCAGCACAGGGGAGGACAATCAGCCCCAGCATTTT | CASRISTGEDNQPQHF
TRBJ2-7 | few | TRBV20-1 | - | TGCAGTGTGGACCGAACCGACAACTACGAGCAGTACTTC | CSVDRTDNYEQYF
TRBJ2-1 | - | TRBV20-1 | - | TGCAGTGCTAGTACCATTGATGTAAGCTGGCGGGACAACAATGAGCAGTTCTTC | CSASTIDVSWRDNNEQFF
TRBJ2-7 | - | TRBV7-9 | TRBD2 | TGTGCCAGCAGCTTAGTTGGACTAGCCGACGAGCAGTACTTC | CASSLVGLADEQYF
TRBJ1-1 | many | TRBV6-5 | TRBD1 | TGTGCCAGCAGTTACTCAGGGGGCTTAGGGACTGAAGCTTTCTTT | CASSYSGGLGTEAFF
TRBJ2-7 | many | TRBV7-9 | TRBD2 | TGTGCCAGCAACAGAGGCGGGAGGATCCACGAGCAGTACTTC | CASNRGGRIHEQYF
TRBJ1-5 | many | TRBV4-3 | - | TGCGCCAGCAGCGAAAGGCACCCTAGCAATCAGCCCCAGCATTTT | CASSERHPSNQPQHF
TRBJ2-7 | many | TRBV12-3/TRBV12-4 | - | TGTGCCAGCAGTTTAATGGCATTGTCCGAGCAGTACTTC | CASSLMALSEQYF
TRBJ2-3 | - | TRBV6-2/TRBV6-3 | TRBD2 | TGTGCCAGCAAGGGACTAGCGGGAGGGTACACAGATACGCAGTATTTT | CASKGLAGGYTDTQYF
TRBJ1-5 | - | TRBV2 | TRBD1 | TGTGCCAGCAGCACGGACAGGGGAAATCAGCCCCAGCATTTT | CASSTDRGNQPQHF
TRBJ1-2 | many | TRBV5-1 | - | TGCGCCAGCAAGGTTAACGGGGGCGGCTACACCTTC | CASKVNGGGYTF
TRBJ1-6 | few | TRBV27 | - | TGTGCCAGCACCCTAAGGGGATCCTATAATTCACCCCTCCACTTT | CASTLRGSYNSPLHF
TRBJ1-5 | - | TRBV6-4 | TRBD1 | TGTGCCAGCAGCCGGGACAGCAACAATCAGCCCCAGCATTTT | CASSRDSNNQPQHF
TRBJ2-1 | - | TRBV29-1 | TRBD1 | TGCAGCGTTGAAGCTCGACAGGGCCCGTACTCCTACAATGAGCAGTTCTTC | CSVEARQGPYSYNEQFF
TRBJ2-1 | many | TRBV18 | - | TGTGCCAGCTCACCACCGGTGGCAGGCGAGCAGTTCTTC | CASSPPVAGEQFF
TRBJ1-5 | many | TRBV28 | - | TGTGCCAGCACTACGCGGGGGATAGGCAATCAGCCCCAGCATTTT | CASTTRGIGNQPQHF
TRBJ1-1 | few | TRBV28 | - | TGTGCCAGCAGGTCAGAAGAGAACACTGAAGCTTTCTTT | CASRSEENTEAFF
TRBJ1-1 | - | TRBV6-1 | TRBD1 | TGTGCCAGCAGTGAAGACGGGACAGGGTCTCGGTCATCTGAAGCTTTCTTT | CASSEDGTGSRSSEAFF
TRBJ2-5 | many | TRBV7-7 | TRBD2 | TGTGCTAGCAGTCCCGGGCTAGCGGGAGGTCAAGAGACCCAGTACTTC | CASSPGLAGGQETQYF
TRBJ2-3 | many | TRBV11-2 | TRBD2 | TGTGCCAGCAGCTTAGACCGGGGGGCGGGAGGGCCTCTCGCAGATACGCAGTATTTT | CASSLDRGAGGPLADTQYF
TRBJ2-5 | many | TRBV24-1 | TRBD1 | TGTGCCACCAGTGATGGGCAGGGGGCCTGGGAGACCCAGTACTTC | CATSDGQGAWETQYF
TRBJ2-3 | many | TRBV7-2 | - | TGTGCCAGCAGCTTAGAAGGAGGTGGGAACACAGATACGCAGTATTTT | CASSLEGGGNTDTQYF